Following are 26 T cell receptor beta chains from one sample sequenced in a study of identical twins. Each CDR3 protein gets one entry after TCRdb re-called the 5' RACE reads with MiXCR. The sample contains roughly 720,000 distinct CDR3 sequences, roughly 20% of which appear only once. These records were also assigned to another study, of T cells expressing NK-cell markers.

Sequenced: PBMCs. The receptor set was obtained from a woman in her late teens or twenties in good health.

This clonotype was detected only a few times. The chain recombines TRBV4-3 with TRBJ2-1; 9 nucleotides match TRBD1. J was trimmed by 8 bases and V by 4 bases; bases with no gene match: 9. Germline V gives CDR1 LGHNA, CDR2 YSLEER. The CDR3 length is 15 residues. As DNA, the CDR3 is TGCGCCAGCAGCCCGGGGGACAGGGTCAGTGATGAGCAGTTCTTC. Protein sequence: CASSPGDRVSDEQFF.

In its sample, this clonotype was seen a few times. This sequence joins TRBV5-1 and TRBJ2-1; D might be TRBD1 or TRBD2, each matching 6 bases. Germline V gene sequence: CDR1 SGHRS, CDR2 YFSETQ. This CDR3 region has 16 residues. V lost 0 bases to trimming and J lost 8 bases, with 18 bases between them. CDR3 sequence (DNA): TGCGCCAGCAGCTTGGCCCGAAGGGGGGCTCAGGATGAGCAGTTCTTC. Amino acid sequence: CASSLARRGAQDEQFF.

This chain links TRBV5-1 with TRBJ2-2, with TRBD2 matching 10 bases. The V gene end was trimmed by 0 bases and the J gene end by 2 bases; junction bases not matched to a gene: 13. This CDR3 is built from 20 residues. Germline-derived CDR1 and CDR2 are SGHRS and YFSETQ. CDR3 region: CASSLGGPLSGRSNTGELFF. The CDR3 DNA is TGCGCCAGCAGCTTGGGAGGCCCCCTTAGCGGGAGGTCCAACACCGGGGAGCTGTTTTTT.

This clonotype was seen only a few times. The chain recombines TRBV12-3 or TRBV12-4 with TRBJ2-1; D not certain. The CDR3 totals 13 residues. The V gene lost 2 bases and the J gene lost 9 bases, with 11 bases spanning the gap. CDR3 region: CASSLKRWGEQFF. For the CDR3, the DNA is TGTGCCAGCAGTTTAAAAAGGTGGGGTGAGCAGTTCTTC.

The chain links TRBV12-3 or TRBV12-4 to TRBJ2-3; D may be TRBD1 (5 bases). Trimming left V 5 bases short and J 2 bases short, with 14 bases between. This CDR3 comprises 15 residues. The CDR3 loop is CASSPRAPDTDTQYF. In DNA, the CDR3 is TGTGCCAGCAGTCCCAGGGCTCCCGACACAGATACGCAGTATTTT.

The chain couples TRBV4-3 to TRBJ2-3; 8 bases are a match to TRBD2. The ends lost 0 bases at V and 12 bases at J; junction bases unmatched: 5. Germline assignment: CDR1 LGHNA and CDR2 YSLEER. The CDR3 is 13 residues long. The CDR3 region has the DNA TGCGCCAGCAGCCAAGAGACAGCGGGAGACCAGTATTTT. Its translation is CASSQETAGDQYF.

This clonotype occurred a few times. This chain joins TRBV20-1 and TRBJ2-3; TRBD2 is a possible D gene (5 bases). This CDR3 region has 14 residues. CDR1 is DFQATT and CDR2 is SNEGSKA in the germline V gene (reference sequence). Trimming shortened V by 7 bases and J by 2 bases, and 16 bases separated the two germline ends. The CDR3 coding sequence is TGCAGTGTCGGGATCGATGGGTTCACAGATACGCAGTATTTT. It specifies CSVGIDGFTDTQYF.

The V gene is TRBV6-8, the J gene TRBJ1-6; D not resolved. The CDR3 runs 12 residues. Germline V CDR1 and CDR2: MNHGY, SAAAGT. With 2 bases removed from V and 10 bases from J, the gap between germline ends came to 6 bases. CDR3 DNA: TGTGCCAGCAGTTACGGAGTCTCACCCCTCCACTTT. Translated, it gives CASSYGVSPLHF.

This clonotype has just a few counts. The CDR3 region has the DNA TGTGCTAGTGGTCCCGCAGGCGTGACGGGGCCCTTCACAGATACGCAGTATTTT. This sequence encodes CASGPAGVTGPFTDTQYF. The rearrangement uses TRBV12-5 and TRBJ2-3; tentatively, D is TRBD1 or TRBD2 (5 bases each). There are 18 residues in the CDR3. The ends were cut back, 5 bases at V and 2 bases at J, with 23 bases in the middle. Germline assignment: CDR1 LGHNT and CDR2 FRNRAP.

This chain links TRBV6-4 with TRBJ1-6; D perhaps matches TRBD1 (5 bases). Trimming stripped 0 bases from V and 6 bases from J, with 6 bases between. CDR3 length: 14 amino acids. CDR1 MRHNA and CDR2 SNTAGT come from the germline V gene. The CDR3, as DNA: TGTGCCAGCAGTGACTCTGACAGTAATTCACCCCTCCACTTT. Residues: CASSDSDSNSPLHF.

This clonotype was observed a handful of times. CDR3 residues: CSARDPGYTF. For the CDR3, the DNA is TGCAGTGCTAGAGATCCTGGCTACACCTTC. The rearrangement uses TRBV20-1 and TRBJ1-2, with D hard to call. The CDR3 runs 10 residues. V lost 0 bases and J 7 bases, leaving 3 bases between the germline ends. Germline lookup yields CDR1 DFQATT and CDR2 SNEGSKA (reference sequence).

This chain links TRBV7-6 with TRBJ2-3; D gene ambiguous. The CDR3 extends over 14 amino acids. The V end was cut by 5 bases, the J end by 0 bases, with 9 bases between. The germline CDR1 and CDR2 sequences are SGHVS and FNYEAQ. This CDR3 reads CASSASDSTDTQYF. The CDR3 DNA follows: TGTGCCAGCAGCGCCTCGGACAGCACAGATACGCAGTATTTT.

The chain recombines TRBV3-1 with TRBJ2-4; D gene unclear. CDR1 is LGHDT and CDR2 is YNNKEL in the germline V gene (reference sequence). V lost 1 base, J lost 9 bases, and 10 bases lay in between. This CDR3 region has 13 residues. The CDR3 is CASSQGRVTIQYF. The CDR3 region has the DNA TGTGCCAGCAGCCAAGGTCGGGTAACCATTCAGTACTTC.

This clonotype was detected only a few times. This sequence joins TRBV15 and TRBJ2-2; TRBD2 agrees at 7 bases. V trimming: 1 base; J trimming: 1 base; junction bases outside the gene matches: 3. The CDR3 spans 16 residues. The V gene's germline CDR1 is LNHNV and CDR2 YYDKDF (reference sequence). The CDR3 loop is CATSRGAGMNTGELFF. CDR3 DNA: TGTGCCACCAGCAGAGGAGCGGGAATGAACACCGGGGAGCTGTTTTTT.

The chain recombines TRBV20-1 with TRBJ1-6; D not resolved. The length of the CDR3 is 13 residues. The V gene lost 0 bases and the J gene lost 5 bases, with 5 bases spanning the gap. The germline V gene encodes CDR1 DFQATT and CDR2 SNEGSKA (reference sequence). The chain's CDR3 is CSAREGNNSPLHF. Here the CDR3 DNA reads TGCAGTGCTAGAGAGGGGAATAATTCACCCCTCCACTTT.

This rearrangement joins TRBV7-6 to TRBJ2-2; 9 bases match TRBD2. V lost 2 bases and J lost 5; bases outside the gene matches: 9. There are 17 residues in the CDR3. Germline V CDR1 and CDR2: SGHVS, FNYEAQ. CDR3 amino acids: CASSLLREGPNTGELFF. In DNA, the CDR3 is TGTGCCAGCAGCTTATTGCGGGAGGGCCCAAATACCGGGGAGCTGTTTTTT.

Only a few counts were recorded for this clonotype. The chain uses TRBV10-3 and TRBJ2-1; D remains ambiguous. This CDR3 spans 13 amino acids. V lost 0 bases and J lost 9, with 9 bases in between. Germline CDR1 and CDR2: ENHRY and SYGVKD. For the CDR3, the DNA is TGTGCCATCAGTGAGTCGTCCCTGCCTGAGCAGTTCTTC. It translates to CAISESSLPEQFF.

The V call is TRBV27, the J call TRBJ2-5; D may be TRBD2 (5 bases). Germline CDR1 MNHEY, CDR2 SMNVEV (reference sequence). Trimming left V 7 bases short and J 0 bases short, with 15 bases between. CDR3 length equals 15 residues. This chain's CDR3 is CASTRLGRDQETQYF. As DNA, the CDR3 is TGTGCCAGCACTCGTTTAGGGCGGGACCAAGAGACCCAGTACTTC.

The rearrangement links TRBV7-2 to TRBJ2-3; 7 bases agree with TRBD2. Germline-derived CDR1 and CDR2 are SGHTA and FQGNSA. The length of the CDR3 is 14 residues. Germline trimming cut 1 base from V and 6 bases from J; bases unmatched to any gene: 4. The CDR3 sequence: CASSLVAGPDTQYF. Here the CDR3 DNA reads TGTGCCAGCAGCTTAGTAGCGGGCCCGGATACGCAGTATTTT.

The chain combines TRBV12-3 or TRBV12-4 with TRBJ2-7; TRBD1 agrees at 8 bases. The CDR3 contains 14 residues. The V and J ends lost 6 bases and 5 bases, in that order; junction bases with no gene match: 9. The DNA of the CDR3 is TGTGCCAGCAGCCGGACAGGGAACTTCCACGAGCAGTACTTC. Translated: CASSRTGNFHEQYF.

There are many counts of this clonotype. The chain combines TRBV20-1 with TRBJ2-1; 8 bases map to TRBD2. There are 15 residues in the CDR3. After removal of 5 bases from V and 6 bases from J, the junction contained 12 bases not matched to a gene. Germline-derived CDR1 and CDR2 are DFQATT and SNEGSKA (reference sequence). The CDR3 DNA reads TGCAGTGCTTATGCGGGGGGATCCGTCCCCAATGAGCAGTTCTTC. Protein sequence: CSAYAGGSVPNEQFF.

The chain recombines TRBV7-9 with TRBJ2-5; TRBD2 aligns across 8 bases. The germline V gene has CDR1 SEHNR and CDR2 FQNEAQ (reference sequence). The CDR3 extends over 14 amino acids. Germline trimming cut 5 bases from V and 2 bases from J; bases unmatched to any gene: 4. The CDR3 loop reads CASSNSGAQETQYF. In DNA form, the CDR3 reads TGTGCCAGCAGCAATAGCGGGGCACAAGAGACCCAGTACTTC. The whole variable domain, filled in from reference TRBV7-9 and TRBJ2-5, reads DTGVSQNPRHKITKRGQNVTFRCDPISEHNRLYWYRQTLGQGPEFLTYFQNEAQLEKSRLLSDRFSAERPKGSFSTLEIQRTEQGDSAMYLCASSNSGAQETQYFGPGTRLLVL.

In its sample, this clonotype was seen a few times. The chain carries TRBV20-1 and TRBJ2-1; TRBD1 matches at 8 bases. CDR1 and CDR2 (germline): DFQATT, SNEGSKA (reference sequence). This CDR3 is 12 amino acids long. V was clipped by 6 bases and J by 16 bases; unmatched bases: 14. CDR3 DNA: TGCAGTGCAGTGGGCTTGGGGGACAGGCTTTTCTTC. Its translation: CSAVGLGDRLFF.

This clonotype showed up just a few times. This rearrangement joins TRBV10-3 to TRBJ1-2, with D perhaps matching TRBD1 (6 bases). Germline loops: CDR1 ENHRY, CDR2 SYGVKD. V lost 2 bases, J lost 7 bases, and 11 bases lay in between. There are 13 residues in the CDR3. Here the CDR3 reads CAISEKGGTGYTF. CDR3 coding DNA: TGTGCCATCAGTGAGAAGGGGGGCACTGGCTACACCTTC.

This clonotype was counted only a few times. V and J are TRBV12-3 or TRBV12-4 and TRBJ2-5, with D possibly being TRBD2 (6 bases). CDR3 length: 13 amino acids. Trimming shortened V by 7 bases and J by 4 bases, and 13 bases separated the two germline ends. DNA of the CDR3: TGTGCCAGCAAGCGTGGGGGGATAGAGACCCAGTACTTC. Residues: CASKRGGIETQYF.

This CDR3 reads CASSSIHKASYEQYF. The CDR3 nucleotides are TGTGCCAGCAGCTCTATTCACAAGGCGTCCTACGAGCAGTACTTC. The J gene is TRBJ2-7, the V gene TRBV7-9; D remains ambiguous. The V gene's germline CDR1 is SEHNR and CDR2 FQNEAQ (reference sequence). V lost 4 bases and J 1 base, leaving 14 bases between the germline ends. The CDR3 runs to 15 residues.